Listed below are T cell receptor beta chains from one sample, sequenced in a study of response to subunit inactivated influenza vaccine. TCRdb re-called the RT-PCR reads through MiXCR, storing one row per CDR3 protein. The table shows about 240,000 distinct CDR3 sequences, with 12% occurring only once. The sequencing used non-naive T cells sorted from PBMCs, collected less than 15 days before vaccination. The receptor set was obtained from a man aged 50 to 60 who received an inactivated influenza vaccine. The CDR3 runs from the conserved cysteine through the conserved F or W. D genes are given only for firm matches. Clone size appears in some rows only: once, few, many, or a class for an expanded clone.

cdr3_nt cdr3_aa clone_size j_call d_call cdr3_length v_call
TGTGCCAGCATGGCGGGGCGGGGTTATGGCTACACCTTC CASMAGRGYGYTF few TRBJ1-2 . 13 TRBV2
TGCGCCAGCAGATTACTTGACAGGGGCGGCACTGAAGCTTTCTTT CASRLLDRGGTEAFF . TRBJ1-1 TRBD1 15 TRBV5-1
TGTGCCACGACTAGCGTCGGGGAGCTGTTTTTT CATTSVGELFF few TRBJ2-2 TRBD2 11 TRBV6-1
TGTGCCGTCCTCCAGCAGGGCAGCACTGAAGCTTTCTTT CAVLQQGSTEAFF . TRBJ1-1 . 13 TRBV10-3
TGTGCCAGCAGTTCAAGTGCAACCTACGAGCAGTACTTC CASSSSATYEQYF few TRBJ2-7 . 13 TRBV12-3/TRBV12-4
TGTGCCAGCTCACCACCGTACCTCCCGAACACCGGGGAGCTGTTTTTT CASSPPYLPNTGELFF few TRBJ2-2 . 16 TRBV18
TGTGCCAGCAGCTTAGCTTTCAGGGGGGTCTCCTACGAGCAGTACTTC CASSLAFRGVSYEQYF few TRBJ2-7 . 16 TRBV7-2
TGCAGTGCTAGAGACCTGCCTAGCGGGAGTATAAGTGAGCAGTTCTTC CSARDLPSGSISEQFF many TRBJ2-1 TRBD2 16 TRBV20-1
TGTGCCAGCAGTTTAGATCGGAAACTAAACTACAATGAGCAGTTCTTC CASSLDRKLNYNEQFF few TRBJ2-1 . 16 TRBV12-3/TRBV12-4
TGCAGTGCGCCGCCCAGGGGCCACTCGGTCTACGAGCAGTACTTC CSAPPRGHSVYEQYF . TRBJ2-7 . 15 TRBV20-1
TGCAGTGCTGTGTACACCGGTAGTAATGAAAAACTGTTTTTT CSAVYTGSNEKLFF few TRBJ1-4 . 14 TRBV20-1
TGCGCCAGCAGCTTCAGGGGCTCGGACACCGGGGAGCTGTTTTTT CASSFRGSDTGELFF . TRBJ2-2 . 15 TRBV5-1
TGTGCCAGCAGCCCCCCGTTCAGGGAAGGAAACATACGGTACTTC CASSPPFREGNIRYF . TRBJ2-4 . 15 TRBV7-9
TGTGCCAGCAGTTTATATATCGGCGGTCTCAACTCTGTAAGCACAGATACGCAGTATTTT CASSLYIGGLNSVSTDTQYF few TRBJ2-3 . 20 TRBV28
TGTGCCAGCAGCTTAGCGGGACAGAATTCACCCCTCCACTTT CASSLAGQNSPLHF . TRBJ1-6 TRBD1 14 TRBV7-6
TGCAGTGCCAGCAGGGGTTGGGATCAGCCCCAGCATTTT CSASRGWDQPQHF few TRBJ1-5 . 13 TRBV20-1
TGCAGTAGGCTAGCGGGAGGTGAGCAGTACTTC CSRLAGGEQYF . TRBJ2-7 TRBD2 11 TRBV20-1
TGTGCCAGCAGTTATTCGACCCTATTCTCCTACAATGAGCAGTTCTTC CASSYSTLFSYNEQFF many TRBJ2-1 . 16 TRBV12-3/TRBV12-4
TGTGCCAGCAGACATGGGAGCCAAGAGACCCAGTACTTC CASRHGSQETQYF many TRBJ2-5 . 13 TRBV7-2
TGCAGTGCTAGAGATTCTCGGCTGACAACACAAGAGACCCAGTACTTC CSARDSRLTTQETQYF few TRBJ2-5 . 16 TRBV20-1
TGCAGTGCTAGAGATACCGGGACGCGACTCTACGAGCAGTACTTC CSARDTGTRLYEQYF few TRBJ2-7 . 15 TRBV20-1
TGCAGTGCTGTGAGGGGTAGTGAGCAGTTCTTC CSAVRGSEQFF . TRBJ2-1 . 11 TRBV20-1
TGCAGTGCTAACAACAAGGGGCACTACGAGCAGTACTTC CSANNKGHYEQYF . TRBJ2-7 . 13 TRBV20-1
TGTGCCAGCAGCCAGGGCAGAAATTCACCCCTCCACTTT CASSQGRNSPLHF many TRBJ1-6 . 13 TRBV3-1
TGTGCCAGCAGCTCCAGGGGAATAGGGGAAAAACTGTTTTTT CASSSRGIGEKLFF many TRBJ1-4 . 14 TRBV13
TGTGCCAGCAGCTTAGGGCCCGGCACAGATACGCAGTATTTT CASSLGPGTDTQYF few TRBJ2-3 . 14 TRBV7-3
TGTGCCAGCAGCTCAAGACTGAGCTATAGCAATCAGCCCCAGCATTTT CASSSRLSYSNQPQHF few TRBJ1-5 . 16 TRBV6-2/TRBV6-3
TGTGCCAGCAGCTTAGCTTTGGGGCCCTTCAGCTCTGGAAACACCATATATTTT CASSLALGPFSSGNTIYF few TRBJ1-3 . 18 TRBV7-2
TGCAGCGTCCGGGGGACTAATGAAAAACTGTTTTTT CSVRGTNEKLFF few TRBJ1-4 . 12 TRBV29-1
TGTGCCAGCAGCCCAGGGGTCACTAATGAAAAACTGTTTTTT CASSPGVTNEKLFF few TRBJ1-4 . 14 TRBV7-9
TGCGCCAGCAGCTTGATGGGGGTAGCGGGCGGCCAAGAGACCCAGTACTTC CASSLMGVAGGQETQYF . TRBJ2-5 TRBD2 17 TRBV5-1
TGCGCCAGTGGACTTACGAACACTGAAGCTTTCTTT CASGLTNTEAFF few TRBJ1-1 . 12 TRBV10-2
TGTGCCAGCAGCAGACAGGCGGGGGAAAAACTGTTTTTT CASSRQAGEKLFF . TRBJ1-4 . 13 TRBV11-3
TGTGCCAGCAGTTACGGACAGGCCTCCTACGAGCAGTACTTC CASSYGQASYEQYF few TRBJ2-7 TRBD1 14 TRBV6-2/TRBV6-3
TGTGCCATCAGTGATAAGGCGGGGGGCCAAGAGACCCAGTACTTC CAISDKAGGQETQYF . TRBJ2-5 TRBD2 15 TRBV10-3
TGTGCCACCAGACAGGGTCGAGAGACCCAGTACTTC CATRQGRETQYF few TRBJ2-5 TRBD1 12 TRBV10-3
TGCAGTGCTAGAGATGTTAGCGAGCAGTCGAACACCGGGGAGCTGTTTTTT CSARDVSEQSNTGELFF . TRBJ2-2 . 17 TRBV20-1
TGCAGCGTTGAAGATATGACGATCTCTGGGGCCAACGTCCTGACTTTC CSVEDMTISGANVLTF many TRBJ2-6 . 16 TRBV29-1
TGCAGTGCTAGAGATGGGCTGGACCGTCAGACCCAGTACTTC CSARDGLDRQTQYF few TRBJ2-5 . 14 TRBV20-1
TGTGCCAGCAGTCCGGCCGGGACAATCGCCGAGCAGTACTTC CASSPAGTIAEQYF few TRBJ2-7 . 14 TRBV27
TGTGCCACCAGCAGAGGGACAGGTGGAAACACCATATATTTT CATSRGTGGNTIYF . TRBJ1-3 TRBD1 14 TRBV15